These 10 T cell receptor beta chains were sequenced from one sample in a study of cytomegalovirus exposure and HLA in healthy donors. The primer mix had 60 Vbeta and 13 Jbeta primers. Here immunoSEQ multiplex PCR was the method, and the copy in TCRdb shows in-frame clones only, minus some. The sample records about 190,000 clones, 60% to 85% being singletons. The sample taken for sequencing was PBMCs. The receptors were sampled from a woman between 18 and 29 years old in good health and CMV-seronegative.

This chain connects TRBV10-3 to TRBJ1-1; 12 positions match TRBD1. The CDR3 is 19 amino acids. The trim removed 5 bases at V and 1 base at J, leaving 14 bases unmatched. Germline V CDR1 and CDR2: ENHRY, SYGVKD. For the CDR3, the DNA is TGTGCCATCAGTCCAACCCCGGGACAGGGGGCTCGTAAGAACACTGAAGCTTTCTTT. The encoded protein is CAISPTPGQGARKNTEAFF.

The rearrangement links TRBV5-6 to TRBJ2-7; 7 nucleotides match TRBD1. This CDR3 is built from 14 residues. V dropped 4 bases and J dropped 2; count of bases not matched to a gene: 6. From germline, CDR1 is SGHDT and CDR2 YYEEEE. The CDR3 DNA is TGTGCCAGCAGCAGCACAGGGGATACCTACGAGCAGTACTTC. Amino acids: CASSSTGDTYEQYF.

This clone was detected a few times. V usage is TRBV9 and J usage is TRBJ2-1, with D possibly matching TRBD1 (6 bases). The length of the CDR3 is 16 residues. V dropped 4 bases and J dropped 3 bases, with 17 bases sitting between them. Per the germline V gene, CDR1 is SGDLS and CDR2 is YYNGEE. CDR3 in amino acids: CASSLARDTYYNEQFF. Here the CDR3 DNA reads TGTGCCAGCAGCCTCGCCCGGGACACGTACTACAATGAGCAGTTCTTC.

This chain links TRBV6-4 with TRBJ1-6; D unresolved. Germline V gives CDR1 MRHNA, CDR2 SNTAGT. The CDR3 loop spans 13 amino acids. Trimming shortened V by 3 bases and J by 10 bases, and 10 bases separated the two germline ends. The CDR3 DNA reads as TGTGCCAGCAGTGAGATCCCTCGGTCACCCCTCCACTTT. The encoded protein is CASSEIPRSPLHF.

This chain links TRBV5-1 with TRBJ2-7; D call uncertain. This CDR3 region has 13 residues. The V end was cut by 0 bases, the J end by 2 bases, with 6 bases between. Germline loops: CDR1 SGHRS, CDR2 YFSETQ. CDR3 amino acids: CASSLDGPYEQYF. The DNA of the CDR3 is TGCGCCAGCAGCTTGGATGGCCCCTACGAGCAGTACTTC.

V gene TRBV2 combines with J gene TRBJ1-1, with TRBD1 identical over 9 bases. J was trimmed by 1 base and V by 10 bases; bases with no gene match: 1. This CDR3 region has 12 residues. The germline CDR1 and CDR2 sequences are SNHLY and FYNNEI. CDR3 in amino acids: CATGQGNTEAFF. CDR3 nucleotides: TGTGCCACGGGACAGGGGAACACTGAAGCTTTCTTT.

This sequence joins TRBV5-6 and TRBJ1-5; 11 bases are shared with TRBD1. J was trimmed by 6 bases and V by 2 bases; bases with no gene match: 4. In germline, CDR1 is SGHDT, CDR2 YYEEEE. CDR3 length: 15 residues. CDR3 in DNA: TGTGCCAGCAGCTTTGGGACAGGGGGTATTCAGCCCCAGCATTTT. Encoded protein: CASSFGTGGIQPQHF.

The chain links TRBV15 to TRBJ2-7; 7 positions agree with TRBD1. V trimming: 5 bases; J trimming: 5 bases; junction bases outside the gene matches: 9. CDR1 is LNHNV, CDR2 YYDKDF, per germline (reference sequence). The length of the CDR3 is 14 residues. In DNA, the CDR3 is TGTGCCACCAGCGCCGACAGGGAAGCCCACGAGCAGTACTTC. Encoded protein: CATSADREAHEQYF.

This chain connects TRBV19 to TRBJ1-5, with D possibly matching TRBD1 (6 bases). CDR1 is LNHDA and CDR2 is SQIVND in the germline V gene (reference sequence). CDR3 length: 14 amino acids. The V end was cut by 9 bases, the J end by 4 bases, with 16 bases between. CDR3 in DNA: TGTGCCAGCTCTCCTCGAGGGGGTAATCAGCCCCAGCATTTT. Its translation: CASSPRGGNQPQHF.

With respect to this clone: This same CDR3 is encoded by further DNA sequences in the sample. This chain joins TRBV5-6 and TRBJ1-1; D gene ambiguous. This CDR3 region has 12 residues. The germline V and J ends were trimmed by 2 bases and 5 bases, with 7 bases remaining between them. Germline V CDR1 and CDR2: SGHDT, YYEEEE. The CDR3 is CASSFGGTEAFF. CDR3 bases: TGTGCCAGCAGCTTCGGAGGGACTGAAGCTTTCTTT.